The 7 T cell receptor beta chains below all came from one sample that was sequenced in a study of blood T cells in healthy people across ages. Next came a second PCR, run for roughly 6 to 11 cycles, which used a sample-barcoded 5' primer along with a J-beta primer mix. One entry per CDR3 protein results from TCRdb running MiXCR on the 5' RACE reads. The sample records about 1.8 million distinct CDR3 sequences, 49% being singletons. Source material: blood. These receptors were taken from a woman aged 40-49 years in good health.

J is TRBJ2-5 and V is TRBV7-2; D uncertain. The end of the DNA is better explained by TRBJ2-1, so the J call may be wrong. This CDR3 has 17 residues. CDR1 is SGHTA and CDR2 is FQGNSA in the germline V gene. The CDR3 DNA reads TGTGCCAGCAGCTTAGTGGGCGCGGACCCAATCGCGGAGACCCAGTTCTTC. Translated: CASSLVGADPIAETQFF.

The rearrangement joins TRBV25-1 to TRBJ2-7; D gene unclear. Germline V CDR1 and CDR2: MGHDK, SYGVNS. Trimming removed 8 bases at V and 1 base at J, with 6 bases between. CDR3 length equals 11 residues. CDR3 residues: CASGISYEQYF. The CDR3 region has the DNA TGTGCCAGCGGGATTTCCTACGAGCAGTACTTC.

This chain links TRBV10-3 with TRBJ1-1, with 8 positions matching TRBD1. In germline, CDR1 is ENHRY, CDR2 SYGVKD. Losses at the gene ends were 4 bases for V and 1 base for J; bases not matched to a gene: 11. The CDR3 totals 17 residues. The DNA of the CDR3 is TGTGCCATCAGTGTAGGCAGGGGGCGATTTTCGAACACTGAAGCTTTCTTT. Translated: CAISVGRGRFSNTEAFF.

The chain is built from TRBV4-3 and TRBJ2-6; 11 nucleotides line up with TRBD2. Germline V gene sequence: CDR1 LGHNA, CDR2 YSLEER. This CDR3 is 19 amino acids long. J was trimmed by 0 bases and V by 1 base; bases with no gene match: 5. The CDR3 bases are TGCGCCAGCAGCCAAGTACTAGCGGGGGAGCTCTCTGGGGCCAACGTCCTGACTTTC. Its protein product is CASSQVLAGELSGANVLTF.

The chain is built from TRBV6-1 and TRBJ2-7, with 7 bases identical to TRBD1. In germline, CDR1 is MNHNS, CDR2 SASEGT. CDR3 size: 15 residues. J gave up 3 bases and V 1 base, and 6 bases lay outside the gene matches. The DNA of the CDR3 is TGTGCCAGCAGTGAAGGGCGCAGGGGGTACTACGAGCAGTACTTC. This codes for CASSEGRRGYYEQYF.

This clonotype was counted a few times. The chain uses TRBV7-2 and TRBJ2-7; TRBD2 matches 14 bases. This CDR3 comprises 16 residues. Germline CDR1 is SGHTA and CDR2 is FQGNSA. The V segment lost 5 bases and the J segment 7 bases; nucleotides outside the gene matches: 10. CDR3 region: CASSPQLGLAGVEQYF. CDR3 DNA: TGTGCCAGCAGCCCCCAACTGGGACTAGCGGGGGTTGAGCAGTACTTC. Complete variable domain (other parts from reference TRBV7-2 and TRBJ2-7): GAGVSQSPSNKVTEKGKDVELRCDPISGHTALYWYRQSLGQGLEFLIYFQGNSAPDKSGLPSDRFSAERTGGSVSTLTIQRTQQEDSAVYLCASSPQLGLAGVEQYFGPGTRLTVT.

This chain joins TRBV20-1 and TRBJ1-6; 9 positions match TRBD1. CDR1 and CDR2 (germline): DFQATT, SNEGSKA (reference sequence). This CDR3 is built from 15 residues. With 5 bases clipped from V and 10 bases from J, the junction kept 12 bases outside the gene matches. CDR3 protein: CSARDRVTSRSPLHF. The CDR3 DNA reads TGCAGTGCTCGGGACAGGGTGACTAGTCGCTCACCCCTCCACTTT.